This T cell receptor (beta chain) was captured by sequencing in a study of blood T cell repertoires in COVID-19. Looking at the study overall: Spain, Italy and the United States supplied samples that represented acute and convalescent COVID-19.

CDR1 is LGHDT and CDR2 is YNNKEL in the germline V gene (reference sequence). V lost 0 bases and J lost 7, with 10 bases in between. The CDR3 is 14 amino acids. In the study's own analysis: Estimates of nucleated cell counts were drawn from the amplification of reference gene primers. Clones were sequenced by immunoSEQ multiplex PCR, and TCRdb holds only the in-frame ones, with some missing. V and J calls and clone size are those listed in that table; D and trimming were worked out from the DNA. Of about 110,000 clones listed, just under 90% were seen once; the top ten hold 1.1%. The chain joins TRBV3-1 (or the pseudogene TRBV3-2) to TRBJ2-1; D possibly corresponds to TRBD2 (6 bases). The source is a human donor in a cohort sampled during active COVID-19. The sequenced sample was peripheral blood. This chain's CDR3 is CASSQDPAGNEQFF. The CDR3 DNA sequence: TGTGCCAGCAGCCAAGACCCGGCGGGAAATGAGCAGTTCTTC.